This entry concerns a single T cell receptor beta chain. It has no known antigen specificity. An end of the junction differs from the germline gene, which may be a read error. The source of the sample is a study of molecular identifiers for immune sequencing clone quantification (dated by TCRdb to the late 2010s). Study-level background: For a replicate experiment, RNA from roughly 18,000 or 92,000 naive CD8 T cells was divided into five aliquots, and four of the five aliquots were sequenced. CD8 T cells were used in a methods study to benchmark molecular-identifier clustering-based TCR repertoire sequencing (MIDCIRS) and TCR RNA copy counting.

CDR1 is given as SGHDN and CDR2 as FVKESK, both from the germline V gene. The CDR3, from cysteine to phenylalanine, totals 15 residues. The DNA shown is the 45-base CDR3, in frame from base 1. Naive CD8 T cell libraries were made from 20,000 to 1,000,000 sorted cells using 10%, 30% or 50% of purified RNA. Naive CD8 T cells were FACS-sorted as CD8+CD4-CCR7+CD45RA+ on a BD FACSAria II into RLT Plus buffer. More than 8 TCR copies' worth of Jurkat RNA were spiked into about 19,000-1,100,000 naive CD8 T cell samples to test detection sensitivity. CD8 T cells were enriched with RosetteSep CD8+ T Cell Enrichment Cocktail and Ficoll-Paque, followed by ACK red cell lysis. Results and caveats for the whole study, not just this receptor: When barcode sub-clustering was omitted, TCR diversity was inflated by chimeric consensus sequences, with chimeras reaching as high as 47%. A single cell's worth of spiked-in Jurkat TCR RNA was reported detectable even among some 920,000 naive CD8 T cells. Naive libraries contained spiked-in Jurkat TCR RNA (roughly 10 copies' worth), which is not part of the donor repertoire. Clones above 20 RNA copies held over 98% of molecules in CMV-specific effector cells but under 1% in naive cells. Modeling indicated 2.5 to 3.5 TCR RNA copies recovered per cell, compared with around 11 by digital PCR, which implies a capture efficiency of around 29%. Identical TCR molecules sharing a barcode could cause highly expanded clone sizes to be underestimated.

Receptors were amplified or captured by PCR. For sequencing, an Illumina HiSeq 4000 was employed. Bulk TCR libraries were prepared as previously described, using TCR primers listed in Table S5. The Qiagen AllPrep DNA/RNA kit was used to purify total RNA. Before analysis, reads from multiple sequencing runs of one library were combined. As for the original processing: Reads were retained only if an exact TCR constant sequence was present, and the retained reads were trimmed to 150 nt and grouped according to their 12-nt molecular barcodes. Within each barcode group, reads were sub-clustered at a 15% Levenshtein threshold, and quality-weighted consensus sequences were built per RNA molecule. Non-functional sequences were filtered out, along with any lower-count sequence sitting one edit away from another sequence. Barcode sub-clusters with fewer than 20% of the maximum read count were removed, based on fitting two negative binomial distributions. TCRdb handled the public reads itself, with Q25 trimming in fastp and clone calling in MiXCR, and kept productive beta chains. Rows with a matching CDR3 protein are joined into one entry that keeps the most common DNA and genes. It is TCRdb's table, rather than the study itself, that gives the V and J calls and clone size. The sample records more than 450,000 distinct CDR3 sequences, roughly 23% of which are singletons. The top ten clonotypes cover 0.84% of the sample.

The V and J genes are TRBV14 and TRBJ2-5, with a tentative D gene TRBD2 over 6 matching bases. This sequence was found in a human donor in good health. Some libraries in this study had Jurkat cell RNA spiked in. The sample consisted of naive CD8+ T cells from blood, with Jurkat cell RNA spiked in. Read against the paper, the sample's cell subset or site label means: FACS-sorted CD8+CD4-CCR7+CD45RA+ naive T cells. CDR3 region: CAGSPYGGRRETQYF. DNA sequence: TGTGCCGGCAGCCCGTACGGGGGACGCCGGGAGACCCAGTACTTC.